The entry below describes one T cell receptor (beta chain). V was clipped by 1 base and J by 0 bases; unmatched bases: 9. The CDR3 runs 18 residues. The germline V gene has CDR1 KGHDR and CDR2 SFDVKD. These data come from a study of blood T cell repertoires in COVID-19. Study as a whole: Samples representing acute and convalescent COVID-19 were sourced from the United States, Italy and Spain. In each case, the material was cDNA or gDNA derived from T cells, B-cell-depleted T cells, or PBMCs.

Original processing methods: Cell counts per sample came from amplifying reference gene primers. Assay used: immunoSEQ multiplex PCR; TCRdb lists only in-frame clones, some missing. V and J calls and clone size are given by that table; D and trimming were obtained from the DNA. This sample has 210,000 or so clones, with about 88% found just once. Input material: peripheral blood. The clonotype was recovered from a woman aged 40 to 55 who had recovered from COVID-19. The V call is TRBV24-1, the J call TRBJ2-3; 7 bases map to TRBD1. This CDR3 is CATSDFQGEGSSTDTQYF. CDR3 bases: TGTGCCACCAGTGATTTCCAGGGGGAAGGATCTAGCACAGATACGCAGTATTTT.